This TCR beta chain derives from a study of cytomegalovirus exposure and HLA in healthy donors (TCRdb year 2017). In the study overall: The 700 or so repertoires of the first cohort and the 120 validation repertoires were produced on the same platform, according to a later analysis. The aim of the study was to test whether cataloging public T cell receptors could identify signatures of past pathogen exposure. Along with the roughly 710-subject first cohort, a separate validation cohort of approximately 110 different subjects was used. High-throughput TCR immunosequencing, statistical association of individual TCRs with disease status, and machine learning were combined to predict cytomegalovirus infection status. General findings and caveats noted by the study authors: Cytomegalovirus status was reported to be diagnosed by the classifier with high specificity and sensitivity in both the original and validation cohorts. In vitro tests confirmed that a few of the cytomegalovirus-associated TCR beta chains recognize cytomegalovirus antigens. A total of roughly 160 TCR beta chains were listed by the study as associated with cytomegalovirus. While some public TCRs were present in many individuals, most TCR sequences turned up only very rarely across donors. A later analysis found that TCRs clustered in the first cohort also tended to co-occur in the approximately 120 validation repertoires, with approximately 94% of cluster scores above 0. A later analysis had no HLA typing for the validation cohort, so co-occurrence there was scored across all 130 or so repertoires. It was suggested by the authors that the approach could potentially be generalized to other disease states and immunological phenotypes.

Library prep was done by the immunoSEQ multiplex PCR assay. The paper's processing steps were these. A statistical classification framework was developed to diagnose cytomegalovirus status using the catalog of TCR beta chain sequences. Entries here come from immuneACCESS through TCRdb and include only in-frame sequences with V and J called. Some clones fail to appear in such tables; in the studies checked, an unresolved V gene covers under half of the shortfall, and the cause of the remainder is unknown. Clone size and V and J calls were adopted from that table, with D and trimming inferred from the DNA. The sample profile shows roughly 120,000 clones; around 87% of them were found once. The ten largest clones take up roughly 6.3% of the sample. A remark on this clone: Its antigen is unknown. Per-base qualities were not stored, and no clone one base away is much larger.

Donors formed part of the validation cohort, which comprised 120 subjects and was distinct from the first cohort of 550 to 850 subjects. From the cysteine up to the phenylalanine, the CDR3 has a length of 13 residues. Only the CDR3 region is kept as DNA, spanning 39 bases read in frame from base 1. V is shortened by 5 bases, J by 4 bases, and the region joining them spans 9 bases. CDR1 and CDR2, per the germline V gene (reference sequence), are PRHDT and FYEKMQ. The receptor's source is a woman aged 18-30 years in good health and CMV-seropositive. Recombination connected TRBV13 to TRBJ2-1; a weak D assignment points to TRBD2 (5 bases agree). The source material was PBMCs. The nucleotides are TGTGCCAGCAGCCCCCGGACTTACAATGAGCAGTTCTTC. It is translated as CASSPRTYNEQFF.